The source of this TCR beta chain is a study of OX40 agonist ivuxolimab in advanced cancers. Broadly, across the study: Ivuxolimab was an agonistic, fully human IgG2 monoclonal antibody directed against OX40 (CD134), a costimulatory receptor. Peripheral TCRbeta sequencing aimed to test whether ivuxolimab altered TCR sequence diversity and caused clonal T-cell expansion. Patients were allowed to have had prior anti-PD-1, anti-PD-L1 or anti-CTLA-4 therapy, and approximately 40% of the dose-escalation patients had been treated with checkpoint inhibitors. Of the roughly 52 dose-escalation patients, hepatocellular carcinoma was present in approximately 20, melanoma in some 15, renal cell carcinoma in 9 and head and neck cancer in 9. Three dose-escalation patients achieved partial responses, one with hepatocellular carcinoma and two with cutaneous melanoma. Intravenous ivuxolimab was administered to patients every 2 weeks at six dose levels: 0.01, 0.1, 0.3, 1.5, 3 and 10 mg/kg. In the dose-escalation cohort, approximately 80% of patients were male, and the mean age was 60 years with a range of roughly 20 to 80. The paper covers the monotherapy dose-escalation part of the phase I ivuxolimab trial, which included N ≈ 57 patients.

A remark on this clone: This clone's antigen is unknown. No much larger clone is present one base from it, and per-base qualities are unavailable.

The trial excluded patients who had a history of autoimmune disease or who were on systemic immunosuppression. Peripheral blood for TCR sequencing was collected from all dose cohorts at baseline, on cycle 4 day 1, and on cycle 7 day 1. The samples were taken from a phase I, first-in-human, multicenter, open-label dose-escalation trial of ivuxolimab. The trial enrolled adults with locally advanced or metastatic head and neck squamous cell, hepatocellular, melanoma or renal cell carcinoma. Before TCR sequencing, CD4+ T cells and CD8+ T cells were sorted from peripheral blood as separate populations. Broader findings and caveats from the paper: On average, CD8+ T cells showed more expanded clones than CD4+ T cells after ivuxolimab. Low levels of normalized T-cell clonal expansion were also shown by some nonresponding patients. At doses from 0.1 to 3.0 mg/kg, clonal expansion was seen in both CD4+ and CD8+ blood T cells between baseline and week 6. In partial responders in the 0.1-3.0 mg/kg groups, normalized peripheral clonal expansion was found to be among the lowest, especially among CD8+ T cells. Antigen specificity was not determined for the clonally expanded peripheral T cells.

For sequencing of the TCRbeta CDR3 region, genomic DNA was extracted from the sorted cells. The immunoSEQ Assay was used to sequence the TCRbeta CDR3 regions. In its TCRdb copy, this immuneACCESS table keeps in-frame sequences only and misses some clones. Where compared with another copy, unresolved V genes explain less than half of these, and the others have no known cause. Within this sample are under 55,000 clones, with about four fifths of them counted one time only. Jointly, the top ten make up about 2.1% of the sample. From the germline V gene, CDR1 is SQVTM and CDR2 is ANQGSEA. Taken from cysteine to phenylalanine, the CDR3 has 15 residues. Just the 45-base CDR3 DNA is kept, in frame starting at base 1. At the junction V is shortened by 3 bases and J by 4 bases; bases outside the gene matches: 9.

Here the chain combines TRBV29-1 and TRBJ2-1, and TRBD1 aligns with 7 junction nucleotides. This TCR was sampled from an adult with an advanced solid tumor such as melanoma, head and neck, liver or kidney cancer. The specimen was CD4+ or CD8+ T cells sorted from blood, collected in a trial of the OX40 agonist ivuxolimab. The CDR3 corresponds to CSVDGQAKLYNEQFF. The DNA is TGCAGCGTTGACGGACAGGCTAAATTATACAATGAGCAGTTCTTC.